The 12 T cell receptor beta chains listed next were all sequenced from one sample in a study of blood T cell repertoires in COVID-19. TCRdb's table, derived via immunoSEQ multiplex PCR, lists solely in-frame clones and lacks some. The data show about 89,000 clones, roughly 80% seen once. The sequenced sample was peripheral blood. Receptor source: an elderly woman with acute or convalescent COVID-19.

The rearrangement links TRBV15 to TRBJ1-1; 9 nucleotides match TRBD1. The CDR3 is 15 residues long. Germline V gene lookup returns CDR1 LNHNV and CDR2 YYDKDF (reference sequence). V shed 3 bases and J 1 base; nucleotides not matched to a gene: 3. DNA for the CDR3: TGTGCCACCAGCAGGGACAGGGGATGGAACACTGAAGCTTTCTTT. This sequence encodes CATSRDRGWNTEAFF.

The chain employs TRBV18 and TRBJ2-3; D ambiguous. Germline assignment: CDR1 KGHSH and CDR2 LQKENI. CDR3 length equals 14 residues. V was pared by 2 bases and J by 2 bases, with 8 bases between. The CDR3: CASSPSMNTDTQYF. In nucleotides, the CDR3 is TGTGCCAGCTCACCATCTATGAACACAGATACGCAGTATTTT.

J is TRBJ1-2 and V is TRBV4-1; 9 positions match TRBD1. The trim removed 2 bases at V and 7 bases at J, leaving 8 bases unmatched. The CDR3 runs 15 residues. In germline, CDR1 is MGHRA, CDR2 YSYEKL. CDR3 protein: CASSQYNTGGAGYTF. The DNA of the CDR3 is TGCGCCAGCAGCCAATATAATACAGGGGGCGCTGGCTACACCTTC.

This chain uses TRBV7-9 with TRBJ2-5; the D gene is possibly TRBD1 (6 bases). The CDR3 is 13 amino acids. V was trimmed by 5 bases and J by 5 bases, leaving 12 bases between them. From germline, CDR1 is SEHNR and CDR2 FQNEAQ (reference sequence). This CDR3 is CASSGTIAETQYF. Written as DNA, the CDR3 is TGTGCCAGCAGCGGGACAATTGCGGAGACCCAGTACTTC.

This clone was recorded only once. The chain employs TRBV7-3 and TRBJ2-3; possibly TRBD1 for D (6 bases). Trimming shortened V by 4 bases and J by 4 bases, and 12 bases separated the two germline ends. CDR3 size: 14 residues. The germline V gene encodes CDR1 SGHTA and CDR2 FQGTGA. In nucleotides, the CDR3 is TGTGCCAGCAGCTCAAACAGGGTCCCAGATACGCAGTATTTT. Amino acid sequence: CASSSNRVPDTQYF.

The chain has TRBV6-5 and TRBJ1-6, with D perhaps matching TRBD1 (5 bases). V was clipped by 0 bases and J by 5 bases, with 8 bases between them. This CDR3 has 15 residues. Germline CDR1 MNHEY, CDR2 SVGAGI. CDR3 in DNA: TGTGCCAGCAGTTACTCGGTCAGGGATAATTCACCCCTCCACTTT. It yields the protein CASSYSVRDNSPLHF.

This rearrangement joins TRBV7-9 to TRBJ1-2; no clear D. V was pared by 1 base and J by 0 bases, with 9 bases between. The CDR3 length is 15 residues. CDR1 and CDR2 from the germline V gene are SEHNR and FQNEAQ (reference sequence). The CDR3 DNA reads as TGTGCCAGCAGCTTAGGAAGAGCTTCTAACTATGGCTACACCTTC. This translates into CASSLGRASNYGYTF.

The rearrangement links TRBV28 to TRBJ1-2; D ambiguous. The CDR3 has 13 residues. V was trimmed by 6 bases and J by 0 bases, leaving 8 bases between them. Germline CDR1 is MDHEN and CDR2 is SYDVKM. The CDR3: CASRVGANYGYTF. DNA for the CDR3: TGTGCCAGCAGGGTCGGGGCTAACTATGGCTACACCTTC.

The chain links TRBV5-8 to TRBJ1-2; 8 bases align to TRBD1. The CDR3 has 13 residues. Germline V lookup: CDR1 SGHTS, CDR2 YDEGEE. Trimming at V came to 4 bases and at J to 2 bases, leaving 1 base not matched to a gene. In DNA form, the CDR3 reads TGTGCCAGCAGCCGGACAGGGAACTATGGCTACACCTTC. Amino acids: CASSRTGNYGYTF. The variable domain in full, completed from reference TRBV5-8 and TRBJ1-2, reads EAGVTQSPTHLIKTRGQQATLRCSPISGHTSVYWYQQALGLGLQFLLWYDEGEERNRGNFPPRFSGRQFPNYSSELNVNALELEDSALYLCASSRTGNYGYTFGSGTRLTVV.

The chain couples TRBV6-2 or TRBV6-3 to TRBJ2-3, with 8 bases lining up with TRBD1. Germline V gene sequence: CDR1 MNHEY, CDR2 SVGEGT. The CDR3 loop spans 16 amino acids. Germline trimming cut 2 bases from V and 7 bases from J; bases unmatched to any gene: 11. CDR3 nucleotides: TGTGCCAGCAGTTACCCACAGACAGGGGTCGAGTATACGCAGTATTTT. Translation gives CASSYPQTGVEYTQYF.

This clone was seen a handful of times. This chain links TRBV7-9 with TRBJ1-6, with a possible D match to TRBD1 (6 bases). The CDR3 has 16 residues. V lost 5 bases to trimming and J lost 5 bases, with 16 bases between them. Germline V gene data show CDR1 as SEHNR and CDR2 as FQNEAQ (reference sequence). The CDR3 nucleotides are TGTGCCAGCAGCCCCCCGGGGGGGCCGAATAATTCACCCCTCCACTTT. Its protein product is CASSPPGGPNNSPLHF.

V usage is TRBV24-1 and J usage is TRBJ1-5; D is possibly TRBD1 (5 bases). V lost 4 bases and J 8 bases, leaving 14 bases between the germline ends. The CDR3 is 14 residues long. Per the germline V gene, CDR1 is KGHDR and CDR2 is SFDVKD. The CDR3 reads CATSDPGREEPQHF. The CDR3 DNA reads TGTGCCACCAGTGACCCAGGGAGGGAAGAGCCCCAGCATTTT.